These 26 T cell receptor beta chains came from one sample sequenced in a study of T cells in women clearing cervical HPV infection. Assay used: immunoSEQ multiplex PCR; TCRdb lists only in-frame clones, some missing. Its table records 30,000 or so clones. The sequenced material came from blood buffy coat. These receptors were collected from a woman aged 18 to 75 with a cervical HPV16 infection that either progressed to CIN3+ or cleared (not recorded which).

As regards this clone: The CDR3 end falls 3 residues outside the read, so it is completed with the germline J gene. This rearrangement joins TRBV5-5 to TRBJ1-1, with TRBD1 identical over 8 bases. In germline, CDR1 is SGHKS, CDR2 YYEKEE (reference sequence). CDR3 length: 15 amino acids. V shed 1 base, J shed 3 bases, and the junction held 5 bases outside the gene matches. CDR3 DNA (partial): TGTGCCAGCAGCTTGTACGACAGGGGTCACACTGAA. The encoded protein is CASSLYDRGHTE. The whole CDR3 is CASSLYDRGHTEAFF.

As for this clone: The read ends 3 residues early relative to the CDR3; the germline J gene fills the gap. J is TRBJ2-7 and V is TRBV7-9, with D unclear. Germline V CDR1 and CDR2: SEHNR, FQNEAQ (reference sequence). The CDR3 has 15 amino acids. V dropped 4 bases and J dropped 4 bases, with 17 bases sitting between them. The covered CDR3 bases are TGTGCCAGCAGCTCCGACTTCATGCTTCGATACGAG. It codes for CASSSDFMLRYE. In full, the CDR3 is CASSSDFMLRYEQYF.

A word on this clone: The read comes to an end 3 residues before the CDR3 does, leaving the germline J gene to fill in the end. The genes are TRBV7-2 and TRBJ2-3, with TRBD2 matching 11 bases. The CDR3 extends over 15 amino acids. Germline trimming cut 1 base from V and 3 bases from J; bases unmatched to any gene: 0. The germline CDR1 and CDR2 sequences are SGHTA and FQGNSA. The sequenced part of the CDR3 DNA is TGTGCCAGCAGCTTAGGACTAGCGGGGACAGATACG. Amino acid sequence: CASSLGLAGTDT. The whole CDR3 reads CASSLGLAGTDTQYF.

The part of the CDR3 DNA that was read is TGTGCCAGTAGTTTTGGGGGACAGCTTAATGAAAAA. Translated: CASSFGGQLNEK. The CDR3 in its entirety is CASSFGGQLNEKLFF. This rearrangement joins TRBV19 to TRBJ1-4; 7 bases align to TRBD1. The missing CDR3 end, 3 residues past where the read stops, is filled in from the germline J gene. After removal of 5 bases from V and 4 bases from J, the junction contained 7 bases not matched to a gene. This CDR3 region has 15 residues. The germline V gene has CDR1 LNHDA and CDR2 SQIVND (reference sequence).

The covered CDR3 bases are TGTGCCAGCAGTCGACAGGGAAGTTGGAACACTGAA. Amino acid sequence: CASSRQGSWNTE. The whole CDR3 reads CASSRQGSWNTEAFF. The V and J genes are TRBV6-2 or TRBV6-3 and TRBJ1-1; 7 nucleotides align to TRBD1. The CDR3 end lies 3 residues beyond the end of the read and is filled in from the germline J gene. CDR1 and CDR2 (germline): MNHEY, SVGEGT. The CDR3 spans 15 residues. Unmatched junction bases numbered 7, after V lost 5 bases and J lost 1 base.

A note on this clone: The sequenced fragment ends 3 residues before the CDR3 boundary, so the rest is inferred from the germline J gene. The chain combines TRBV20-1 with TRBJ1-1, with D uncertain. In germline, CDR1 is DFQATT, CDR2 SNEGSKA (reference sequence). The length of the CDR3 is 13 residues. Trimming stripped 0 bases from V and 6 bases from J, with 11 bases between. This CDR3 is CSARDTVSAEAFF. Partial CDR3 DNA: TGCAGTGCTAGAGATACAGTGTCGGCTGAA.

Concerning this clone: With the read ending 3 residues before the CDR3 end, the germline J gene is used to fill in that end. The J gene is TRBJ1-2, the V gene TRBV11-3; 8 nucleotides align to TRBD1. V shed 4 bases, J shed 4 bases, and the junction held 2 bases outside the gene matches. Germline lookup yields CDR1 SGHNT and CDR2 YENEEA. The CDR3 runs 13 residues. CDR3 sequence: CASSSQGGYGYTF. The CDR3 DNA, read in part, is TGTGCCAGCAGCTCACAGGGGGGCTATGGC.

About this clone: The CDR3 end is not reached by the read, which stops 3 residues before it; the germline J gene fills it in. This chain joins TRBV5-1 and TRBJ2-7, with 10 bases identical to TRBD2. Germline V gives CDR1 SGHRS, CDR2 YFSETQ. Trimming cost V 4 bases and J 5 bases; bases outside gene matches: 9. This CDR3 contains 15 residues. CDR3: CASSPLGLAIDEQYF. CDR3 bases read: TGCGCCAGCAGCCCGCTGGGACTAGCGATCGACGAG.

Concerning this clone: The read halts 3 residues ahead of the CDR3 end, with the missing end drawn from the germline J gene. The chain is built from TRBV4-1 and TRBJ1-4; no clear D. From germline, CDR1 is MGHRA and CDR2 YSYEKL. V lost 0 bases and J lost 7, with 12 bases in between. This CDR3 region has 15 residues. CDR3 residues: CASSQEGSYGEKLFF. The sequenced CDR3 bases are TGCGCCAGCAGCCAAGAAGGGTCGTATGGTGAAAAA.

About this clone: Read sequence stops 3 residues before the CDR3 end, and the germline J gene provides the missing end. V usage is TRBV19 and J usage is TRBJ2-1, with TRBD2 matching 7 bases. Germline CDR1 reads LNHDA; CDR2 reads SQIVND (reference sequence). V was clipped by 1 base and J by 9 bases; unmatched bases: 3. The CDR3 covers 13 residues. Partial CDR3 DNA: TGTGCCAGTAGTATAGGGAGCGGGACTGAG. Translated: CASSIGSGTE. The entire CDR3 protein reads CASSIGSGTEQFF.

Details on this clone: The DNA ends 3 residues before the CDR3 does, and the rest of the CDR3 is filled in from the germline J gene. This chain links TRBV2 with TRBJ1-4; 7 bases are shared with TRBD1. The CDR3 runs 14 residues. J was trimmed by 8 bases and V by 7 bases; bases with no gene match: 10. CDR1 SNHLY and CDR2 FYNNEI come from the germline V gene. The CDR3 reads CASITDRAGEKLFF. Partial CDR3 DNA: TGTGCCAGCATTACCGACAGGGCAGGGGAAAAA.

A note on this clone: The read terminates 3 residues ahead of where the CDR3 ends, so the germline J gene completes it. The rearrangement uses TRBV12-5 and TRBJ2-1; perhaps TRBD2 as D (5 bases). The V end lost 3 bases, the J end lost 5 bases, and 11 bases lay between the germline ends. The CDR3 runs to 14 residues. Germline values: CDR1 LGHNT, CDR2 FRNRAP. The sequenced part of the CDR3 DNA is TGTGCTAGTGGTTTCGGGGATATCCACAATGAG. It codes for CASGFGDIHNE. The entire CDR3 protein is CASGFGDIHNEQFF.

In regard to this clone: The read is 3 residues too short to cover the CDR3 end, so that end is filled in from the germline J gene. The chain has TRBV6-1 and TRBJ2-2, with D possibly matching TRBD1 (7 bases). From germline, CDR1 is MNHNS and CDR2 SASEGT. The CDR3 covers 15 residues. The CDR3: CASSGGGTVDEKLFF. The sequenced CDR3 bases are TGTGCCAGCAGTGGGGGCGGGACAGTCGATGAAAAG.

The covered CDR3 bases are TGTGCCAGCAGCTTAGGCACTTACAATGAG. This codes for CASSLGTYNE. The CDR3 in its entirety is CASSLGTYNEQFF. The V gene is TRBV7-8, the J gene TRBJ2-1; no clear D gene. The read stops 3 residues short of the end of the CDR3; the missing end is completed from the germline J gene. This CDR3 is 13 amino acids long. Germline V gene lookup returns CDR1 SGHVS and CDR2 FQNEAQ. V lost 1 base to trimming and J lost 4 bases, with 5 bases between them.

About this clone: The CDR3 end lies 3 residues beyond the end of the read and is filled in from the germline J gene. The chain joins TRBV5-1 to TRBJ2-7; tentative D call: TRBD2 (6 bases). This CDR3 region has 15 residues. CDR1 and CDR2 (germline): SGHRS, YFSETQ. Trimming took off 4 bases at V and 2 bases at J, with 16 bases between the two ends. This chain's CDR3 is CASSPSSVKAYEQYF. The sequenced CDR3 bases are TGCGCCAGCAGCCCCTCTAGCGTAAAAGCCTACGAG.

With respect to this clone: The observed sequence ends 3 residues before the CDR3 terminus, with the missing tail filled in from the germline J gene. The chain recombines TRBV19 with TRBJ2-3, with 7 positions matching TRBD2. The CDR3 contains 13 residues. Germline CDR1 and CDR2: LNHDA and SQIVND (reference sequence). The covered CDR3 bases are TGTGCCAGTAGCGCAGGACTAGTTGAGACG. It encodes CASSAGLVET. In full, the CDR3 is CASSAGLVETQYF.

On this clone itself: The read falls 3 residues short of the CDR3 end, and the missing part is taken from the germline J gene. This sequence joins TRBV2 and TRBJ1-2; 8 positions agree with TRBD1. Germline CDR1 SNHLY, CDR2 FYNNEI. Trimming at V came to 2 bases and at J to 4 bases, leaving 3 bases not matched to a gene. The CDR3 is 14 residues long. CDR3 sequence: CASSEQQGVYGYTF. The sequenced part of the CDR3 DNA is TGTGCCAGCAGTGAACAACAGGGGGTCTATGGC.

Regarding this clone: The CDR3 goes on 3 residues after the read ends, and that part is filled in from the germline J gene. The V call is TRBV7-2, the J call TRBJ2-2, with TRBD2 as a possible D gene (5 bases). Germline-derived CDR1 and CDR2 are SGHTA and FQGNSA. The CDR3 is 15 residues long. CDR3 DNA, as far as it was read: TGTGCCAGCAGCTTAAGGTTCTCGGGGAGTTCACCG. This sequence encodes CASSLRFSGSSP. In full, the CDR3 reads CASSLRFSGSSPLFF.

Notes on this clone: The read stops 3 residues short of the end of the CDR3; the missing end is completed from the germline J gene. V usage is TRBV19 and J usage is TRBJ2-3; TRBD2 aligns across 11 bases. V trimming: 6 bases; J trimming: 5 bases; junction bases outside the gene matches: 10. The CDR3 is made up of 16 amino acids. The germline CDR1 and CDR2 sequences are LNHDA and SQIVND (reference sequence). CDR3 sequence reads: CASRPLAGERVDTQYF. The CDR3 bases that were read are TGTGCCAGTAGGCCACTAGCGGGGGAAAGGGTAGATACG.

With regard to this clone: The sequenced fragment ends 3 residues before the CDR3 boundary, so the rest is inferred from the germline J gene. This chain joins TRBV27 and TRBJ2-3, with 9 bases matching TRBD2. The V segment lost 4 bases and the J segment 4 bases; nucleotides outside the gene matches: 9. This CDR3 comprises 16 residues. The V gene's germline CDR1 is MNHEY and CDR2 SMNVEV (reference sequence). The covered CDR3 bases are TGTGCCAGCAGTTCCCTGATTAGCGGGAGCTCAGATACG. Encoded protein: CASSSLISGSSDT. The full CDR3 protein reads CASSSLISGSSDTQYF.

Concerning this clone itself: The read terminates 3 residues before the CDR3 end, so the remaining end is supplied by the germline J gene. This chain uses TRBV10-1 with TRBJ1-1; D is possibly TRBD1 (6 bases). The CDR3 extends over 14 amino acids. Per germline, CDR1 WNHNN and CDR2 SYGVQD (reference sequence). V lost 8 bases and J 3 bases, leaving 16 bases between the germline ends. The CDR3 bases that were read are TGCGCCAGCGAAATAACAGGGTTCTACACTGAA. Its translation is CASEITGFYTE. The whole CDR3 protein reads CASEITGFYTEAFF.

Comments on this clone: Coverage ceases 3 residues before the CDR3 finishes, and the germline J gene fills in the end. The gene calls are TRBV5-1 and TRBJ2-2; perhaps TRBD2 as D (5 bases). Between the trimmed V and J ends, which lost 8 bases and 0 bases, there was a span of 17 bases. The CDR3 spans 16 residues. Germline V gene lookup returns CDR1 SGHRS and CDR2 YFSETQ. The CDR3 bases that were read are TGCGCCAGTAAAAACGGACTGGAATCGAACACCGGGGAG. It yields the protein CASKNGLESNTGE. The whole CDR3 sequence is CASKNGLESNTGELFF.

As concerns this clone: Read data end 3 residues before the CDR3 end; the end is taken from the germline J gene. This chain links TRBV20-1 with TRBJ1-4; 7 nucleotides align to TRBD1. Germline assignment: CDR1 DFQATT and CDR2 SNEGSKA (reference sequence). V lost 0 bases to trimming and J lost 7 bases; unmatched junction nucleotides: 5. The CDR3 runs 14 residues. The part of the CDR3 DNA that was read is TGCAGTGCTAGAGATGGGACAGAGGGTGAAAAA. Translation: CSARDGTEGEK. The CDR3 in full is CSARDGTEGEKLFF.

Notes on this clone: The CDR3 extends 3 residues past the end of the read, so its final part is completed from the germline J gene. The chain joins TRBV11-2 to TRBJ1-2, with D perhaps matching TRBD1 (5 bases). The CDR3 spans 14 residues. Between the trimmed V and J ends, which lost 4 bases and 1 base, there was a span of 10 bases. Germline loops: CDR1 SGHAT, CDR2 FQNNGV. CDR3 sequence reads: CASSSAGGNYGYTF. CDR3 bases read: TGTGCCAGCAGCTCCGCGGGGGGTAACTATGGC.

As regards this clone: Sequence at one end of the junction differs from germline and may be a read error. With the read ending 3 residues before the CDR3 end, the germline J gene is used to fill in that end. This sample also contains other DNA sequences that code for the same CDR3. The chain links TRBV7-8 to TRBJ1-2, with D possibly matching TRBD1 (5 bases). Germline CDR1 and CDR2: SGHVS and FQNEAQ. The CDR3 spans 13 residues. The CDR3: CASSFGTYYGYTF. The part of the CDR3 DNA that was read is TGTGCCAGCAGCTTCGGGACTTACTATGGT.

A note on this clone: Coverage ceases 3 residues before the CDR3 finishes, and the germline J gene fills in the end. The chain combines TRBV12-3 or TRBV12-4 with TRBJ2-7; 10 bases align to TRBD1. The V gene end was trimmed by 3 bases and the J gene end by 6 bases; junction bases not matched to a gene: 5. CDR3 size: 14 residues. The CDR3 protein is CASSLRTGGGEQYF. The part of the CDR3 DNA that was read is TGTGCCAGCAGTTTGAGGACAGGGGGTGGCGAG.